The source of this TCR beta chain is a study of cytomegalovirus exposure and HLA in healthy donors. The wider study: A later analysis reported the same platform for the 100 to 150 validation repertoires and the 500 to 750 first-cohort repertoires.

V gave up 3 bases and J gave up 0 bases, with 11 bases separating them. The CDR3 sequence is 15 residues long. Germline CDR1 WSHSY, CDR2 SAAADI. The assay was immunoSEQ multiplex PCR, and TCRdb's table has in-frame clones only and misses some. This table has about 60,000 clones, more than 85% appearing once. Sequencing used PBMCs. The chain employs TRBV10-2 and TRBJ1-1; D remains unclear. The TCR sequence derives from a young woman in good health and CMV-seronegative. This chain's CDR3 is CASSENLAMNTEAFF. CDR3 nucleotide sequence: TGCGCCAGCAGTGAAAACCTAGCTATGAACACTGAAGCTTTCTTT.